This T cell receptor beta chain was retrieved from a study of T cell responses to AZD1222 COVID-19 vaccine. TCRdb's copy holds only in-frame clones and misses some; the assay was immunoSEQ multiplex PCR. This table holds roughly 87,000 clones, approximately 91% found once. The CDR3 runs to 14 residues. Germline V gene data show CDR1 as MNHEY and CDR2 as SMNVEV (reference sequence). Trimming left V 2 bases short and J 3 bases short, with 10 bases between. This chain connects TRBV27 to TRBJ1-1; unclear D gene. The source is an adult who received the AZD1222 COVID-19 vaccine. Sequenced here: peripheral blood, sampled 28 days after the second AZD1222 dose. The CDR3 DNA reads as TGTGCCAGCAGTTTAGGGTACAGACACACTGAAGCTTTCTTT. Translating it yields CASSLGYRHTEAFF.